The sample holds a few counts of the clone carrying this T cell receptor (beta chain). As yet, its antigen is unknown. This sample was included in a study of graft-versus-host responses after intestinal transplantation. On the study more broadly: Transplant types were multivisceral, liver-intestinal, or isolated intestinal. All recipients got anti-thymocyte globulin induction, then tacrolimus and steroids for roughly three years. Regarding the study as a whole: Early post-transplant HvG declines tracked with peak circulating GvH clone levels.

Measured with immunoSEQ multiplex PCR; TCRdb has only the in-frame clones, and not every one. The table lists over 70,000 clones, roughly four fifths of them singletons. The V gene's germline CDR1 is SGHTS and CDR2 YDEGEE. V shed 1 base and J shed 0 bases, with 8 bases lying between them. This CDR3 is 15 amino acids long. Sequences were derived from unstimulated CD8+ T cells sorted from spleen or lymph node cells, sampled before intestinal transplant. The receptor's source is a human donor who received an intestinal transplant. The chain recombines TRBV5-8 with TRBJ1-3; TRBD1 might be the D (5 bases). CDR3 sequence (DNA): TGTGCCAGCAGCTTGAGGGGCGACTCTGGAAACACCATATATTTT. Translated, it gives CASSLRGDSGNTIYF.